This entry is about one T cell receptor beta chain. Its target is unknown. Once RNA had been extracted, it was reverse transcribed into cDNA to act as the sequencing template. TCRdb keeps only in-frame clones here, not all; method: immunoSEQ multiplex PCR. This table holds more than 95,000 clones, approximately 84% found once. Treatment reported: oral pan-JAK inhibitor, 5-10 mg twice daily. This entry comes from a study of CD8+ T cells in alopecia areata. The J segment lost 5 bases and the V segment lost 6 bases, leaving 9 bases of the junction unmatched. CDR1 and CDR2 from the germline V gene are MNHEY and SMNVEV (reference sequence). CDR3 length equals 14 residues. Regarding the study as a whole: Besides other cells, scalp samples also yield sequences of resident alphabeta T cells from normal skin. Unlike in mice, where it was clearer, TCR sharing across patients was less clear, possibly HLA-related.

The receptor was derived from a human donor with alopecia areata. The J gene is TRBJ2-7, the V gene TRBV27; 8 bases map to TRBD2. The source was CD8+ T cells sorted from blood, collected around week 34, from a patient treated with tofacitinib. The CDR3 DNA reads as TGTGCCAGCAGCATTCCGGGAGGGCGGGACGAGCAGTACTTC. Translation gives CASSIPGGRDEQYF.